This TCR beta chain was sequenced in a study of blood T cell repertoires in COVID-19. On the study more broadly: T cells, B-cell-depleted T cells, or PBMCs supplied cDNA or gDNA.

The CDR3 runs 16 residues. V shed 5 bases and J shed 0 bases, with 16 bases lying between them. From germline, CDR1 is SNHLY and CDR2 FYNNEI. In the authors' workflow: Reference gene primer amplification in the assay estimated nucleated cell counts. TCRdb keeps only in-frame clones here, not all; method: immunoSEQ multiplex PCR. Clonal size and the V and J genes are those of that table, whereas D and trimming came from the DNA. Among over 200,000 clones listed, about 90% were seen once. The cohort comprised adults aged about 18 to 90 years residing in 20 to 25 US areas. Participant reports of clinical history set cohort assignment.

The sequenced material came from PBMCs or T cells enriched from blood (not recorded which). The chain carries TRBV2 and TRBJ1-1, with a possible D match to TRBD1 (5 bases). The clonotype was recovered from a woman in her 30s who had been exposed to COVID-19. The CDR3 nucleotides are TGTGCCAGCAGTTTGGGGCCTCGACGCATGAACACTGAAGCTTTCTTT. This encodes CASSLGPRRMNTEAFF.